The present T cell receptor (beta chain) was sequenced within a study of T cells in localized non-small cell lung cancer. Findings and limits, study-wide: Turning up in adjacent lung were a median approximately 60 of the top 100 tumor clones. Of the tissues analyzed, uninvolved adjacent lung showed maximal T cell clonality, greater than tumor. Longer overall survival was associated with a higher density of T cells in the blood.

In the case of this clone: Its antigen is as yet unknown.

Clones were read by immunoSEQ multiplex PCR, and TCRdb kept only the in-frame ones, dropping some. The repertoire consists of 50,000 to 75,000 clones, with approximately 91% occurring once and the leading ten covering around 20%. This TCR came from a man between 40 and 75 years old with stage I lung adenocarcinoma. The source material was peripheral blood, sampled before any cancer treatment.

CDR3 bases: TGTGCCAGCAGTGAACTAGCGGGAGGGCCGGAGACCCAGTACTTC. Encoded protein: CASSELAGGPETQYF. The genes are TRBV6-1 and TRBJ2-5; 12 bases fit TRBD2. CDR1 and CDR2 from the germline V gene are MNHNS and SASEGT. The CDR3 extends over 15 amino acids. V was pared by 2 bases and J by 5 bases, with 3 bases of the junction left unmatched.